These T cell receptor beta chains were read from a single sample in a study of blood T cell repertoires in COVID-19. TCRdb's table, derived via immunoSEQ multiplex PCR, lists solely in-frame clones and lacks some. The sample has about 150,000 clones, around 84% seen once. The sample consisted of peripheral blood. These receptors were taken from a man over 45 with active or convalescent COVID-19. The CDR3 runs from the conserved cysteine through the conserved F or W.

cdr3_aa j_call v_call
CASRQLAGQSSYNEQFF TRBJ2-1 TRBV2
CASSIRSGTGNHEQYF TRBJ2-7 TRBV18
CASSLTGQSSYEQYF TRBJ2-7 TRBV5-1
CASSPPGGDTEAFF TRBJ1-1 TRBV3-1/TRBV3-2
CASSHPGTSGGAWSNEQFF TRBJ2-1 TRBV4-3
CASSVPLQGDEQYF TRBJ2-7 TRBV28
CASSAGTGLRYGYTF TRBJ1-2 TRBV3-1/TRBV3-2
CASSQPTGTGANVLTF TRBJ2-6 TRBV3-1/TRBV3-2
CASSQTTGYGETQYF TRBJ2-5 TRBV18
CASSLGRRFWNF TRBJ2-7 TRBV7-8
CASSQAGDEQYF TRBJ2-7 TRBV3-1/TRBV3-2
CASSGTGYAGELFF TRBJ2-2 TRBV11-3
CASSLEVRRENTEAFF TRBJ1-1 TRBV4-1
CASSVGTQAEKLFF TRBJ1-4 TRBV10-2
CASSYEGYEQYF TRBJ2-7 TRBV6-5
CASSHPGTGVTEAFF TRBJ1-1 TRBV9
CASSSRTGINYGYTF TRBJ1-2 TRBV6-2/TRBV6-3
CASSLAGTGANVLTF TRBJ2-6 TRBV5-4
CASTRNGRAARGSPLHF TRBJ1-6 TRBV19
CSVEVRTTGGDGYTF TRBJ1-2 TRBV29-1
CAIQSGSGELFF TRBJ2-2 TRBV6-5
CASNPTGYSYEQYF TRBJ2-7 TRBV7-2
CATSAGSGGAQETQYF TRBJ2-5 TRBV24-1
CASSQDLPNTQYF TRBJ2-3 TRBV4-3
CASTLRQGGTNEKLFF TRBJ1-4 TRBV3-1/TRBV3-2
CASSYSLSGRSYEQYF TRBJ2-7 TRBV6-2/TRBV6-3
CASSREGGRNQPQHF TRBJ1-5 TRBV7-6
CASSLGQGGNQPQHF TRBJ1-5 TRBV13
CASRIGSLQETQYF TRBJ2-5 TRBV6-5
CASSYRGKYEQYF TRBJ2-7 TRBV5-6
CAIRTQGNTEAFF TRBJ1-1 TRBV10-3
CASSPGLVADTQYF TRBJ2-3 TRBV7-2
CASSSFGGNQPQHF TRBJ1-5 TRBV7-2
CASSEFFGSRTGELFF TRBJ2-2 TRBV25-1
CSVQRRTDTQYF TRBJ2-3 TRBV29-1
CASSLPLAGGRQDTQYF TRBJ2-3 TRBV3-1/TRBV3-2
CATSDLTSGVSTDTQYF TRBJ2-3 TRBV24-1
CASSQDPGQGAREQYF TRBJ2-7 TRBV3-1/TRBV3-2
CASRGTGESPLHF TRBJ1-6 TRBV10-1
CASLGGSDNEQFF TRBJ2-1 TRBV13
CAISEGTGDLKLFF TRBJ1-4 TRBV10-3
CASSQDRLAGRETQYF TRBJ2-5 TRBV4-2
CAWSRQINEQFF TRBJ2-1 TRBV30
CASSESHFTDTQYF TRBJ2-3 TRBV6-1
CASTGDYTEAFF TRBJ1-1 TRBV6-5
CASSMLAGTPGNEQFF TRBJ2-1 TRBV25-1
CASSTRIAYGYTF TRBJ1-2 TRBV7-2
CASSLQGATTYEQYF TRBJ2-7 TRBV6-5
CASSQSTTNEKLFF TRBJ1-4 TRBV3-1/TRBV3-2
CASSLTGGYTEAFF TRBJ1-1 TRBV5-1
CASSFADRHEIDSYEQYF TRBJ2-7 TRBV5-1
CASSRRDSWGYTF TRBJ1-2 TRBV5-4
CASSLEGTGDEKLFF TRBJ1-4 TRBV5-4